Each of the 18 T cell receptor beta chains below was sequenced from the same sample in a study of PD-1 blockade in classical Hodgkin lymphoma. Data came from immunoSEQ multiplex PCR; TCRdb stores just in-frame clones and leaves some out. Of around 20,000 clones in the sample, approximately 77% were seen once. Time point specified: cycle 4 day 1 (C4D1), after more than five weeks of nivolumab. Patients all relapsed after autologous stem cell transplantation, and there was variation in brentuximab vedotin exposure. The sequences come from peripheral blood mononuclear cells (PBMCs), collected before the fourth cycle of nivolumab. The receptors stem from a human donor with classical Hodgkin lymphoma.

V is TRBV9 and J is TRBJ2-2; 8 nucleotides agree with TRBD2. CDR1 is SGDLS, CDR2 YYNGEE, per germline. The CDR3 runs 15 residues. The trim removed 7 bases at V and 0 bases at J, leaving 5 bases unmatched. CDR3 residues: CASSRGGSNTGELFF. In DNA, the CDR3 is TGTGCCAGCTCACGGGGGGGCTCGAACACCGGGGAGCTGTTTTTT.

The gene calls are TRBV27 and TRBJ2-7; TRBD1 matches 9 bases. The trim removed 7 bases at V and 6 bases at J, leaving 13 bases unmatched. This CDR3 spans 15 amino acids. Per the germline V gene, CDR1 is MNHEY and CDR2 is SMNVEV (reference sequence). CDR3 amino acids: CASTLTGTGHREQYF. DNA for the CDR3: TGTGCCAGCACCCTTACCGGGACAGGGCATCGCGAGCAGTACTTC.

About this clone: The junction shows a germline mismatch at one end, possibly a read error. The chain joins TRBV6-5 to TRBJ1-2; D is unclear. This CDR3 comprises 13 residues. Per the germline V gene, CDR1 is MNHEY and CDR2 is SVGAGI. CDR3 DNA: TGTGCCAGCAGTTACTCGTCGCGGACTTCCCCCCAATTC. Protein: CASSYSSRTSPQF.

This chain joins TRBV7-2 and TRBJ1-1; D unclear. Trimming left V 1 base short and J 2 bases short, with 11 bases between. The germline V gene encodes CDR1 SGHTA and CDR2 FQGNSA. This CDR3 contains 15 residues. CDR3 sequence reads: CASSLVSFRNTEAFF. CDR3 nucleotides: TGTGCCAGCAGCTTAGTTAGCTTCCGCAACACTGAAGCTTTCTTT.

The chain couples TRBV2 to TRBJ1-5; D is unclear. The CDR3 loop spans 14 amino acids. The V gene's germline CDR1 is SNHLY and CDR2 FYNNEI. V dropped 5 bases and J dropped 3 bases, with 11 bases sitting between them. The CDR3 is CASSQSDPNQPQHF. The CDR3, as DNA: TGTGCCAGCAGTCAAAGTGACCCCAATCAGCCCCAGCATTTT.

This sequence joins TRBV6-1 and TRBJ1-1; the match to TRBD1 covers 9 bases. The germline V gene has CDR1 MNHNS and CDR2 SASEGT. V was clipped by 3 bases and J by 7 bases; unmatched bases: 6. The CDR3 consists of 14 residues. CDR3 sequence (DNA): TGTGCCAGCAGTGATCTGGACAGGGGAGTTGAAGCTTTCTTT. Translated, it gives CASSDLDRGVEAFF.

This clone has just one count. J is TRBJ2-3 and V is TRBV10-3; 8 nucleotides line up with TRBD1. After removal of 11 bases from V and 5 bases from J, the junction contained 12 bases not matched to a gene. The CDR3 runs 14 residues. In germline, CDR1 is ENHRY, CDR2 SYGVKD. The CDR3 nucleotides are TGTGCCTCGACAGGGGTTCAGGAGGGAGATACGCAGTATTTT. It codes for CASTGVQEGDTQYF.

The CDR3 DNA reads as TGTGCTAGTGGTTTGGCCCTAACAGGGGTCGGCACTGAAGCTTTCTTT. Its translation is CASGLALTGVGTEAFF. The genes are TRBV12-5 and TRBJ1-1, with 7 bases matching TRBD1. The trim removed 1 base at V and 4 bases at J, leaving 9 bases unmatched. Germline-derived CDR1 and CDR2 are LGHNT and FRNRAP. The CDR3 covers 16 residues.

Concerning this clone itself: The sample carries other DNA sequences with the same CDR3. The chain combines TRBV18 with TRBJ2-3; possibly TRBD1 or TRBD2 for D (5 bases each). V lost 1 base and J 4 bases, leaving 9 bases between the germline ends. Per germline, CDR1 KGHSH and CDR2 LQKENI. This CDR3 spans 14 amino acids. This CDR3 reads CASSPRRGADTQYF. DNA for the CDR3: TGTGCCAGCTCACCACGACGAGGGGCAGATACGCAGTATTTT. Full variable domain (rest looked up from reference TRBV18 and TRBJ2-3): NAGVMQNPRHLVRRRGQEARLRCSPMKGHSHVYWYRQLPEEGLKFMVYLQKENIIDESGMPKERFSAEFPKEGPSILRIQQVVRGDSAAYFCASSPRRGADTQYFGPGTRLTVL.

The rearrangement joins TRBV7-3 to TRBJ2-3; no firm D call. The CDR3 is 14 amino acids. CDR1 and CDR2 from the germline V gene are SGHTA and FQGTGA. Trimming shortened V by 5 bases and J by 8 bases, and 17 bases separated the two germline ends. CDR3: CASSLIGGVSTQYF. CDR3 nucleotide sequence: TGTGCCAGCAGCCTAATAGGTGGGGTATCTACGCAGTATTTT.

The chain has TRBV11-3 and TRBJ2-7; a weak D match, TRBD1 (6 bases). Looked up from germline, CDR1 is SGHNT and CDR2 is YENEEA. V dropped 3 bases and J dropped 4 bases, with 16 bases sitting between them. The CDR3 length is 15 residues. Here the CDR3 reads CASSFRPGERYEQYF. For the CDR3, the DNA is TGTGCCAGCAGCTTTCGCCCAGGGGAGAGGTACGAGCAGTACTTC.

This rearrangement joins TRBV18 to TRBJ2-1; the match to TRBD2 covers 11 bases. The junction had 7 bases not matched to a gene; V was cut back by 1 base and J by 8 bases. This CDR3 is built from 16 residues. The germline V gene has CDR1 KGHSH and CDR2 LQKENI. CDR3 region: CASSPRLAGGGDEQFF. The CDR3 coding sequence is TGTGCCAGCTCACCACGCCTAGCGGGAGGCGGCGATGAGCAGTTCTTC.

The chain employs TRBV6-6 and TRBJ1-6; tentatively, D is TRBD1 (6 bases). Germline-derived CDR1 and CDR2 are MNHNY and SVGAGI (reference sequence). With 8 bases removed from V and 7 bases from J, the gap between germline ends came to 9 bases. CDR3 length: 12 residues. The DNA of the CDR3 is TGTGCCAGCGCCAGGGGAAATTCACCCCTCCACTTT. This translates into CASARGNSPLHF.

This chain connects TRBV7-9 to TRBJ2-7, with 10 bases fitting TRBD1. Germline CDR1 SEHNR, CDR2 FQNEAQ (reference sequence). The ends lost 4 bases at V and 4 bases at J; junction bases unmatched: 7. This CDR3 is 15 amino acids long. The CDR3, as DNA: TGTGCCAGCAGCTACGGGACAGGGGTGAATTACGAGCAGTACTTC. Translated: CASSYGTGVNYEQYF.

The gene calls are TRBV5-1 and TRBJ2-1; no clear D. The CDR3 is made up of 11 amino acids. The germline V gene has CDR1 SGHRS and CDR2 YFSETQ. The ends were cut back, 0 bases at V and 9 bases at J, with 4 bases in the middle. The CDR3 DNA is TGCGCCAGCAGCTTGGGGGCTGAGCAGTTCTTC. Its translation is CASSLGAEQFF.

The gene calls are TRBV19 and TRBJ2-6, with TRBD2 as a possible D gene (6 bases). CDR1 and CDR2 from the germline V gene are LNHDA and SQIVND (reference sequence). V gave up 5 bases and J gave up 5 bases, with 22 bases separating them. This CDR3 comprises 18 residues. The CDR3, as DNA: TGTGCCAGTAGTGTTCGGGGGAAATCACAAAGTCGGGCCAACGTCCTGACTTTC. This codes for CASSVRGKSQSRANVLTF.

This clone occurred once. The V and J genes are TRBV5-1 and TRBJ2-1, with 8 nucleotides matching TRBD2. The CDR3 covers 14 residues. Germline V gene data show CDR1 as SGHRS and CDR2 as YFSETQ. With 4 bases clipped from V and 9 bases from J, the junction kept 9 bases outside the gene matches. In nucleotides, the CDR3 is TGCGCCAGCAGCCCGGGACGGGAGGGCCGTGAGCAGTTCTTC. This translates into CASSPGREGREQFF.

The chain has TRBV27 and TRBJ2-7; D might be TRBD1 (6 bases). Germline assignment: CDR1 MNHEY and CDR2 SMNVEV (reference sequence). V lost 5 bases to trimming and J lost 2 bases, with 16 bases between them. The CDR3 is 15 residues long. For the CDR3, the DNA is TGTGCCAGCAGTCCCCTTCCGGCAGGGGCCTACGAGCAGTACTTC. It is translated as CASSPLPAGAYEQYF.